The following is a T cell receptor beta chain sequence with its context. This sample was taken from a study of blood T cell repertoires in COVID-19. At the level of the study: Collection of acute and convalescent COVID-19 samples took place in the United States, Italy and Spain.

As originally analysed: Reference gene primer amplification in the assay estimated nucleated cell counts. Here immunoSEQ multiplex PCR was the method, and the copy in TCRdb shows in-frame clones only, minus some. V and J calls and clone size come straight from that table; D and trimming were deduced from the DNA. Among about 190,000 clones, around 87% were seen once, and the ten largest hold 0.62%. The V and J ends lost 2 bases and 4 bases respectively, with 8 bases between them. The germline gives CDR1 SGHTA, CDR2 FQGNSA. The CDR3 is 13 residues long. What was sequenced was peripheral blood. This receptor was taken from a middle-aged man with acute or convalescent COVID-19. The chain carries TRBV7-2 and TRBJ1-1, with D unclear. CDR3 sequence (DNA): TGTGCCAGCAGCTTATCGCGGGGCACTGAAGCTTTCTTT. It translates to CASSLSRGTEAFF.